This is a list of T cell receptor beta chains from one sample in a study of T cell repertoires in cytomegalovirus infection. Their cognate antigens are unknown. TCRdb processed the reads anew with MiXCR; each CDR3 protein has one entry. Seen here are 750,000 to 900,000 distinct CDR3 sequences, about 27% observed once, and the top ten hold 13%. The sequencing here drew on cultured CD8+ T cells from PBMCs, taken from culture after CMV antigen stimulation. These receptors came from a human donor in good health (CMV status not recorded). Some clones in this sample may be carry-over from other donors' samples. CDR3s include the opening cysteine and the closing phenylalanine or tryptophan. D genes are given only for firm matches. Clone size, where shown, is once, few, many, or a class for clones that have expanded.

clone_size d_call j_call v_call cdr3_nt cdr3_aa
few - TRBJ2-5 TRBV24-1 TGTGCCACCAGTGATAATGTACAAGAGACCCAGTACTTC CATSDNVQETQYF
few - TRBJ2-3 TRBV24-1 TGTGCCACCAGTGAAACCGGGACGGCCACAGATACGCAGTATTTT CATSETGTATDTQYF
- - TRBJ1-2 TRBV7-9 TGTGCCAGCAGCTCTACGGGACGGATAGCTAACTATGGCTACACCTTC CASSSTGRIANYGYTF
- TRBD2 TRBJ2-1 TRBV4-3 TGCGCCAGCAGCCAAGAGTCGGGGGGGCCTTACAATGAGCAGTTCTTC CASSQESGGPYNEQFF
many TRBD2 TRBJ2-5 TRBV7-9 TGTGCCAGCAGTTGGGGGACTAGCGGGGCTGGGCAAGAGACCCAGTACTTC CASSWGTSGAGQETQYF
- - TRBJ1-2 TRBV27 TGTGCCAGCATGTCAACCGAAACAAACTATGGCTACACCTTC CASMSTETNYGYTF
- - TRBJ1-2 TRBV12-3/TRBV12-4 TGTGCCAGCAACCTGGGGGGGGCTGATGGCTACACCTTC CASNLGGADGYTF
- TRBD1 TRBJ2-2 TRBV5-5 TGTGCCAGCAGCAAGGGACAGGGGGACACCGGGGAGCTGTTTTTT CASSKGQGDTGELFF
few TRBD1 TRBJ1-1 TRBV20-1 TGCAGTGCTAGTCCACCAGGGGGCACTGAAGCTTTCTTT CSASPPGGTEAFF
- TRBD1 TRBJ1-1 TRBV27 TGTGCCAGCAGCAAGCCGGGACAGGGCTCTGAAGCTTTCTTT CASSKPGQGSEAFF
few TRBD1 TRBJ1-1 TRBV12-3/TRBV12-4 TGTGCCAGCAGTTTAGGACAGGGGGCGATGAACACTGAAGCTTTCTTT CASSLGQGAMNTEAFF
many TRBD2 TRBJ2-2 TRBV7-6 TGTGCCAGCAGGTTTCGACTAGCGGGGAACACCGGGGAGCTGTTTTTT CASRFRLAGNTGELFF
once TRBD1 TRBJ2-3 TRBV5-4 TGTGCCAGCAGTCAGGGGGACGGTGTCACAGATACGCAGTATTTT CASSQGDGVTDTQYF
few TRBD2 TRBJ2-3 TRBV11-2 TGTGCCAGCAGCTTAGAAATAGCGGGGAGCACAGATACGCAGTATTTT CASSLEIAGSTDTQYF
many - TRBJ2-1 TRBV7-9 TGTGCCAGCAGCCCAGAGGGCTGGGAGCAGTTCTTC CASSPEGWEQFF
few - TRBJ2-5 TRBV7-7 TGTGCTAGCAGCTTAGAGGGGCCTGAAGAGACCCAGTACTTC CASSLEGPEETQYF
once - TRBJ1-5 TRBV24-1 TGTGCCACCGCCGGACGGGAGAGCAATCAGCCCCAGCATTTT CATAGRESNQPQHF
- - TRBJ1-5 TRBV23-1 TGCGCCTCTCCTAGGCAGCCCCAGCATTTT CASPRQPQHF
- - TRBJ1-5 TRBV2 TGTGACAGCGACAGGAGGGGTAACAATCAGCCCCAGCATTTT CDSDRRGNNQPQHF
- TRBD1 TRBJ2-3 TRBV6-6 TGTGCCACCACAGGGGGCGCCTGGGATACGCAGTATTTT CATTGGAWDTQYF
- TRBD1 TRBJ1-4 TRBV27 TGTGCCAGCAGTTTATTGGACAGGGATGAAAAACTGTTTTTT CASSLLDRDEKLFF
- - TRBJ1-5 TRBV4-1 TGCGCCAGCAGCTACGACCTTGGGGGGAGAAATCAGCCCCAGCATTTT CASSYDLGGRNQPQHF
- TRBD1 TRBJ1-5 TRBV24-1 TGTGCCACCAGTGAACCGGGACAGGGTGACAATCAGCCCCAGCATTTT CATSEPGQGDNQPQHF
few - TRBJ2-7 TRBV7-6 TGTGCCAGCAGCTCAGGGAGGAGGTACGAGCAGTACTTC CASSSGRRYEQYF
- - TRBJ1-1 TRBV13 TGTGCCAGCAGCTTATACCCAGGGACACCGAACACTGAAGCTTTCTTT CASSLYPGTPNTEAFF
- - TRBJ1-1 TRBV27 TGTGCCAGCAGTTTCGCGGGGGTAAACACTGAAGCTTTCTTT CASSFAGVNTEAFF
- - TRBJ1-4 TRBV6-5 TGTGCCAGCAGTTACTCGAGGGTGGAAAAACTGTTTTTT CASSYSRVEKLFF
once - TRBJ1-5 TRBV6-2/TRBV6-3 TGTGCCAGCAGTTACCCGGGGCCTGAAGGTCAGCCCCAGCATTTT CASSYPGPEGQPQHF
- - TRBJ1-4 TRBV12-3/TRBV12-4 TGTGCCAGCAGTCCGATAGGGCCGGATTTCGGACTGTTTTTT CASSPIGPDFGLFF
few - TRBJ2-1 TRBV10-3 TGTGCCATCAGTGAGTCAGGACCCGGTAGGGTCAATGAGCAGTTCTTC CAISESGPGRVNEQFF
- - TRBJ1-1 TRBV7-9 TGTGCCAGCAGCTTAGGTGACAACTCTGAAGCTTTCTTT CASSLGDNSEAFF
once - TRBJ1-1 TRBV5-6 TGTGCCAGCAGCTTGCCGTTCGACACCATGAACACTGAAGCTTTCTTT CASSLPFDTMNTEAFF
few TRBD1 TRBJ1-1 TRBV19 TGTGCCAGTAGTGCCGGGAGGGGGCTAGACACTGAAGCTTTCTTT CASSAGRGLDTEAFF
- - TRBJ2-1 TRBV19 TGTGCCAGTAGTATCCGCGCAGTGGCATACAATGAGCAGTTCTTC CASSIRAVAYNEQFF
- - TRBJ2-3 TRBV2 TGTGCCAGCAGTGAAGATACAAGCACAGATACGCAGTATTTT CASSEDTSTDTQYF
- TRBD2 TRBJ2-3 TRBV6-5 TGTGCCAGCAGTCCTGGACTAGCGGGGAAGTATTTT CASSPGLAGKYF
few TRBD1 TRBJ1-1 TRBV6-6 TGTGCCAGCAGCCCCAGGAACAGGGGGCTCAGTATGAACACTGAAGCTTTCTTT CASSPRNRGLSMNTEAFF
many - TRBJ2-7 TRBV7-8 TGTGCCAGCAGCCCCTGGACAGATCTTATCTACGAGCAGTACTTC CASSPWTDLIYEQYF
- - TRBJ2-3 TRBV12-3/TRBV12-4 TGTGCCAGCACCCTTGCGGGGGACAAAGATACGCAGTATTTT CASTLAGDKDTQYF
- - TRBJ1-1 TRBV10-3 TGTGCCATCATAGCCGGGGACGAGAACACTGAAGCTTTCTTT CAIIAGDENTEAFF
- TRBD1 TRBJ1-3 TRBV6-6 TGTGCCAGCAGTACAGGGGGCGGGAGAAACACCATATATTTT CASSTGGGRNTIYF
few - TRBJ1-5 TRBV2 TGTGCCAGCACCACCCACGACAAGGTTGGGGATGATCAGCCCCAGCATTTT CASTTHDKVGDDQPQHF